The entry below describes one T cell receptor (beta chain). This clone has only a few counts. It has no known antigen specificity. It has no much larger one-base neighbor in the sample; base qualities were not kept. The entry originates in a study of blood T cell repertoires in COVID-19 (dated by TCRdb to about 2020). Regarding the study in general: Samples from collaborators originated in the United States, Italy and Spain and spanned both the acute and convalescent phases of COVID-19. The prospective study material was composed of cDNA or gDNA derived from T cells, B-cell-depleted T cells, or PBMCs. Subjects who had been exposed to COVID-19, were actively infected with it, or had recovered from it provided the deeply sampled blood TCRbeta repertoires that made up the dataset. The repertoires were made available in a free public database intended to serve as a resource for research on the immune response to SARS-CoV-2. Samples were obtained from the ongoing ImmuneRACE study (first 160 participants) and from 1,254 subjects provided by 6 global collaborators. A de-identified subject ID, COVID-19 status, age in years and sex were almost always included in the sample metadata. Where available, HLA class I and class II types were obtained from metadata supplied by the sample provider rather than from assay-based typing. The paper as a whole reports these results and caveats: How much clinical and demographic metadata was included differed by source and by participant, and the metadata was provided uncurated.

The immunoSEQ Assay, a bias-controlled multiplex PCR, was used to amplify TCRbeta CDR3 regions from genomic DNA. The paper's processing steps were these. The number of nucleated cells in each sample was estimated from the amplification of reference gene primers within the assay. To quantify the absolute abundance of each unique TCRbeta CDR3 rearrangement, sequence reads were collapsed and filtered. For each sample, productive Simpson clonality was calculated by taking the square root of Simpson's diversity index across productive rearrangements. Entries here come from immuneACCESS through TCRdb and include only in-frame sequences with V and J called. Some clones fail to appear in such tables; in the studies checked, an unresolved V gene covers under half of the shortfall, and the cause of the remainder is unknown. V, J and clone size are taken as reported in that table, and D and trimming were inferred from the DNA itself. Here the sample has more than 20,000 clones; around four fifths occur a single time. The top ten constitute about 14% of the sample.

Collaborating institutions collected whole blood in K2EDTA tubes following their own protocols. For TCRbeta analysis, collaborators shipped samples in one of three forms: frozen whole blood, isolated PBMCs, or DNA extracted from either of those sample types. The specimen was peripheral blood. This sequence was found in a man older than 75 with active or convalescent COVID-19.

Read as DNA, the sequence is TGTGCCATCTCTAGTACACTAGCGGGGGGCTCCTACAATGAGCAGTTCTTC. This yields the protein CAISSTLAGGSYNEQFF. The rearranged chain carries TRBV10-3 and TRBJ2-1; 12 central nucleotides agree with TRBD2. The V end gives up 8 bases and the J end 0 bases, leaving 8 bases in the junction not matched to a gene. There are 17 amino acids in the CDR3, from cysteine to phenylalanine inclusive. Only the CDR3 part of the read is kept: 51 bases, read in frame from the first base. From the germline V gene, CDR1 is ENHRY and CDR2 is SYGVKD.